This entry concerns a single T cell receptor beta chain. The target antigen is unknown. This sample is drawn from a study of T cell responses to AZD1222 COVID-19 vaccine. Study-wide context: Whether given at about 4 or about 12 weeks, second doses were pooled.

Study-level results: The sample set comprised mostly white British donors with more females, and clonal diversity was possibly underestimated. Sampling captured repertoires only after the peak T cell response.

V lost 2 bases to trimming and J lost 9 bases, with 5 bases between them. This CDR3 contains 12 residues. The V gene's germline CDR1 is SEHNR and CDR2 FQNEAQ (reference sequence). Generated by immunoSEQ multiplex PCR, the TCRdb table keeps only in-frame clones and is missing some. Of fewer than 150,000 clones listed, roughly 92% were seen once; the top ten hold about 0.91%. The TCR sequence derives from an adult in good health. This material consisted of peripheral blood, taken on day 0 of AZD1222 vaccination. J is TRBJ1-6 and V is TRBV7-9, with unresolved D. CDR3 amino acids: CASSLLISPLHF. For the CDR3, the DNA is TGTGCCAGCAGCTTACTCATTTCACCCCTCCACTTT.